This T cell receptor (beta chain) was sequenced during a study of beta chain features in type 1 diabetes. As for the study in general: Sorted cells from all samples, numbering fewer than 120,000,000, were examined.

The investigators reverse transcribed all of the isolated RNA, so they sequenced expressed TCRB transcripts. Naive, central memory and regulatory T cell samples averaged around 3.3 million reads. The data were produced by immunoSEQ multiplex PCR, yet TCRdb's version contains in-frame clones alone and is incomplete. Among 350,000 to 450,000 clones, about 15% were seen once, and the ten largest hold roughly 0.038%. A note on this clone: The antigen is not known.

Overall study results and limits: Healthy donors had naive, central memory and Treg TCRB repertoires that appeared less similar than those seen among patients. Shorter TCRB CDR3s, moderately but significantly so, were found in Type 1 diabetes patients in all four CD4+ subsets.

Sequencing was performed on naive CD4+ T cells from blood. This sequence originates from a young man in good health.

Written as DNA, the CDR3 is TGTGCCATCAGTGTGATTGGCGGGAGTTATATTGAGCAGTTCTTC. Its translation: CAISVIGGSYIEQFF. The chain recombines TRBV10-3 with TRBJ2-1; 7 bases agree with TRBD2. Germline CDR1 reads ENHRY; CDR2 reads SYGVKD. V lost 4 bases to trimming and J lost 9 bases; unmatched junction nucleotides: 12. CDR3 length: 15 amino acids.